This T cell receptor beta chain is drawn from a study of blood T cell repertoires in COVID-19. Looking at the study overall: Donors in the United States, Italy and Spain gave samples during acute or convalescent COVID-19. In each case, the material was cDNA or gDNA derived from T cells, B-cell-depleted T cells, or PBMCs.

Generated by immunoSEQ multiplex PCR, the TCRdb table keeps only in-frame clones and is missing some. Of about 140,000 clones in the sample, around nine tenths were seen once. Germline loops: CDR1 MNHEY, CDR2 SMNVEV (reference sequence). This CDR3 has 14 amino acids. V was shortened by 5 bases and J by 2 bases, with 13 bases between the two germline ends. The clonotype was recovered from a human donor in a cohort sampled during active COVID-19. The material sequenced was peripheral blood. The V call is TRBV27, the J call TRBJ2-7; a possible D gene is TRBD1 (6 bases). CDR3 in DNA: TGTGCCAGCAGTGGGGGCCAACAGCCCTACGAGCAGTACTTC. Translated, it gives CASSGGQQPYEQYF.